A selection of T cell receptor beta chains follows, all from one sample in a study of blood T cell repertoires in COVID-19. Measured with immunoSEQ multiplex PCR; TCRdb has only the in-frame clones, and not every one. The sample holds about 44,000 clones, about 88% seen once. Material for sequencing was peripheral blood. These receptors came from a human donor in a cohort sampled during active COVID-19. The CDR3 runs from the conserved cysteine through the conserved F or W. D genes are given only for firm matches. Where a row states a size, it is once, few, many or the class of an expanded clone; other rows omit it.

J gene: TRBJ1-4
clone size: once
V gene: TRBV28
D gene: .
CDR3 protein: CASRRGSSGGKLFF
CDR3 DNA: TGTGCCAGCAGACGAGGGAGTAGCGGTGGGAAACTGTTTTTT

J gene: TRBJ2-3
clone size: .
V gene: TRBV27
D gene: TRBD2
CDR3 protein: CASSLRGGKTQYF
CDR3 DNA: TGTGCCAGCAGTCTACGGGGGGGGAAGACGCAGTATTTT

J gene: TRBJ2-1
clone size: .
V gene: TRBV10-1
D gene: .
CDR3 protein: CASSGSPLNEQFF
CDR3 DNA: TGCGCCAGCAGTGGGAGCCCATTAAATGAGCAGTTCTTC

J gene: TRBJ2-5
clone size: .
V gene: TRBV7-6
D gene: TRBD2
CDR3 protein: CASSSGLAGYQETQYF
CDR3 DNA: TGTGCCAGCAGCTCCGGACTAGCGGGGTATCAAGAGACCCAGTACTTC

J gene: TRBJ1-5
clone size: .
V gene: TRBV4-1
D gene: TRBD1
CDR3 protein: CAIPQGSQPQHF
CDR3 DNA: TGCGCCATCCCACAGGGGTCTCAGCCCCAGCATTTT

J gene: TRBJ2-2
clone size: few
V gene: TRBV24-1
D gene: TRBD1
CDR3 protein: CATSDTGQGIPGELFF
CDR3 DNA: TGTGCCACCAGTGATACGGGACAGGGTATCCCCGGGGAGCTGTTTTTT

J gene: TRBJ1-6
clone size: .
V gene: TRBV5-1
D gene: .
CDR3 protein: CASSLSSAGNSPLHF
CDR3 DNA: TGCGCCAGCAGCTTGAGTTCGGCAGGGAATTCACCCCTCCACTTT

J gene: TRBJ2-5
clone size: .
V gene: TRBV7-9
D gene: .
CDR3 protein: CASSPYQETQYF
CDR3 DNA: TGTGCCAGCAGCCCGTACCAAGAGACCCAGTACTTC

J gene: TRBJ1-4
clone size: .
V gene: TRBV4-1
D gene: .
CDR3 protein: CASSQDGGNLNEKLFF
CDR3 DNA: TGCGCCAGCAGCCAAGATGGAGGCAATCTTAATGAAAAACTGTTTTTT

J gene: TRBJ1-6
clone size: .
V gene: TRBV5-6
D gene: .
CDR3 protein: CASSLWAGYNSPLHF
CDR3 DNA: TGTGCCAGCAGCTTGTGGGCAGGGTATAATTCACCCCTCCACTTT

J gene: TRBJ1-2
clone size: .
V gene: TRBV27
D gene: .
CDR3 protein: CASSIRGDTNYGYTF
CDR3 DNA: TGTGCCAGCAGTATAAGAGGGGACACTAACTATGGCTACACCTTC

J gene: TRBJ2-2
clone size: .
V gene: TRBV7-3
D gene: TRBD2
CDR3 protein: CASSTQIAGGPSGELFF
CDR3 DNA: TGTGCCAGCAGCACCCAGATAGCGGGGGGGCCCTCCGGGGAGCTGTTTTTT

J gene: TRBJ1-5
clone size: few
V gene: TRBV7-2
D gene: TRBD1
CDR3 protein: CASSLTGQGPFSPQHF
CDR3 DNA: TGTGCCAGCAGCTTAACGGGACAGGGGCCCTTTTCACCCCAGCATTTT

J gene: TRBJ2-1
clone size: .
V gene: TRBV2
D gene: TRBD1
CDR3 protein: CASSLDRDLYNEQFF
CDR3 DNA: TGTGCCAGCAGTTTAGACAGGGACCTATACAATGAGCAGTTCTTC